The rows below give T cell receptor beta chains drawn from one sample of a study of tumor-infiltrating lymphocytes in glioblastoma multiforme. TCRdb redid the calling of the multiplex PCR reads with MiXCR, one entry per CDR3 protein. The sample shows just under 20,000 distinct CDR3 sequences, about two thirds of them seen only once. Sequencing was done on a sample of peripheral blood. The source is a male donor with glioblastoma. Each CDR3 is given without its conserved first and last residue.

CDR3 protein	V gene	J gene	CDR3 length
ASSSRARYEQY	TRBV28	TRBJ2-7	11
ASSEWGQGGNTEAF	TRBV10-2	TRBJ1-1	14
ASSLRTYNGQF	TRBV11-3	TRBJ2-1	11
SVEDPPAPLH	TRBV29-1	TRBJ1-6	10
ASSPGSGGSYEQY	TRBV11-2	TRBJ2-7	13
SVEPPSRSSYNEQF	TRBV29-1	TRBJ2-1	14
ASTLHNTEAF	TRBV12-3/TRBV12-4	TRBJ1-1	10
ATSESGGSNNEQF	TRBV24-1	TRBJ2-1	13
ASSLTGGQPQH	TRBV11-2	TRBJ1-5	11
ASSPTPGREQETQY	TRBV4-1	TRBJ2-5	14
ASSLSQTTGDLF	TRBV11-2	TRBJ2-2	12
SVAGQGDYGYT	TRBV29-1	TRBJ1-2	11
ASSFDQGQYQEKQF	TRBV11-2	TRBJ2-1	14
ASSLRATGGLQPGGEY	TRBV11-2	TRBJ2-7	16
ASLGTMNTGELF	TRBV11-3	TRBJ2-2	12
SAPTSRKYNEQF	TRBV20-1	TRBJ2-1	12
ASSLGTARNTEAF	TRBV11-3	TRBJ1-1	13
SFTGGNEQY	TRBV29-1	TRBJ2-7	9
ASRSLAGTQGYEQY	TRBV28	TRBJ2-7	14
ASGHTGVRYEQY	TRBV6-5	TRBJ2-7	12
SAGRTLGTQY	TRBV20-1	TRBJ2-5	10
ASSEAGTGNEQF	TRBV6-1	TRBJ2-1	12
ASCSRHGDSRDTQY	TRBV5-5	TRBJ2-3	14
ASSHYVGGRNTGELF	TRBV11-2	TRBJ2-2	15
SASLQGRFEKLF	TRBV29-1	TRBJ1-4	12
SALAGVSEQF	TRBV20-1	TRBJ2-1	10
ASSYFGGQGYDYT	TRBV6-5	TRBJ1-2	13
ANIHSGGGDIQY	TRBV11-1	TRBJ2-4	12
ASSLGGEQF	TRBV7-9	TRBJ2-1	9
SVEGLSGKTYEQY	TRBV29-1	TRBJ2-7	13
ASSLRGAGANVLT	TRBV28	TRBJ2-6	13
SARWWAYNEQF	TRBV20-1	TRBJ2-1	11
ASSFLLAGGRADTRY	TRBV5-4	TRBJ2-3	15
ASSFAGFRADTQY	TRBV28	TRBJ2-3	13
SVELSGGGAF	TRBV29-1	TRBJ1-1	10
ASSKINQPQH	TRBV27	TRBJ1-5	10
ASSSGTSGRADTQY	TRBV6-2/TRBV6-3	.	14
ASSANSALSYEQY	TRBV5-1	TRBJ2-7	13
ASSLGGGAGNEQF	TRBV11-2	TRBJ2-1	13
SARVTGLSGNTIY	TRBV20-1	TRBJ1-3	13
ASSLGGHRSTDTHY	TRBV11-3	TRBJ2-3	14
ASSLRSERTYEKY	TRBV11-2	TRBJ2-7	13
SVEYYCEQY	TRBV29-1	TRBJ2-7	9
ASSSRLASYNEQS	TRBV7-9	TRBJ2-1	13